This T cell receptor (beta chain) is drawn from a study of T cell responses to AZD1222 COVID-19 vaccine. Study-level findings and limits: The reported proportion of spike-specific TCRs targeting unmutated variant regions was nearly half. Spike-specific TCR breadth and depth both grew after two AZD1222 doses.

Trimming pared 4 bases from V and 2 bases from J, leaving 12 bases between. The CDR3 has 14 amino acids. Germline loops: CDR1 SGHRS, CDR2 YFSETQ. Regarding this clone: Antigen unknown.

Sequencing used immunoSEQ multiplex PCR; TCRdb keeps in-frame clones, though not all of them. The sample has 90,000 to 120,000 clones, around nine tenths seen once; the top ten hold about 17%. The TCR originated in an adult in good health. The chain links TRBV5-1 to TRBJ2-5, with D possibly matching TRBD1 (6 bases). This specimen consisted of peripheral blood, obtained on day 0 of AZD1222 vaccination. The CDR3 loop is CASSPGTSQETQYF. Here the CDR3 DNA reads TGCGCCAGCAGCCCTGGGACATCGCAAGAGACCCAGTACTTC.